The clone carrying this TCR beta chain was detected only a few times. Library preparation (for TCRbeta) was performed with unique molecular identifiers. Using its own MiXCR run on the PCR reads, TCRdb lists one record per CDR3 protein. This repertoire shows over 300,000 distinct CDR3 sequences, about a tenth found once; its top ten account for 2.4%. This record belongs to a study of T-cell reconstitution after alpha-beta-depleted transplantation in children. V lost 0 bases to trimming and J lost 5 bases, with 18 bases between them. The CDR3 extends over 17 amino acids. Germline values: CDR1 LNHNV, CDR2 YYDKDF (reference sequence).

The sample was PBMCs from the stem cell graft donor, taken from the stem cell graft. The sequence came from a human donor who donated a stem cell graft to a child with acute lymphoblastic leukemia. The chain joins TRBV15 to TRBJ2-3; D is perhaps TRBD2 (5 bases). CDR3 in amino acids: CATSRDRELVDLDTQYF. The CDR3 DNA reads TGTGCCACCAGCAGAGATAGAGAACTAGTAGACCTAGATACGCAGTATTTT.